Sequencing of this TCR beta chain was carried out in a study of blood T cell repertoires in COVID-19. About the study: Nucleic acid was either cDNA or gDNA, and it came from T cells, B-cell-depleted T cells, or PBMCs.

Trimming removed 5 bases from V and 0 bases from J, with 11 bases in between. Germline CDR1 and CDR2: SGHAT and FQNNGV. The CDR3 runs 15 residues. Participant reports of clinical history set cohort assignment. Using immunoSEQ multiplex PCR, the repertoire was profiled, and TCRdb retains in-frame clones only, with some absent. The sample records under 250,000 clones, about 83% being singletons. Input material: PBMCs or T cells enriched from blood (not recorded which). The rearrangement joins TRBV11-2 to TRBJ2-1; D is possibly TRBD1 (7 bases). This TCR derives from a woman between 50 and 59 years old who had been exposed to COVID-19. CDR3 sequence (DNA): TGTGCCAGCAGCCAGGGGGGAAGCTCCTACAATGAGCAGTTCTTC. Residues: CASSQGGSSYNEQFF.